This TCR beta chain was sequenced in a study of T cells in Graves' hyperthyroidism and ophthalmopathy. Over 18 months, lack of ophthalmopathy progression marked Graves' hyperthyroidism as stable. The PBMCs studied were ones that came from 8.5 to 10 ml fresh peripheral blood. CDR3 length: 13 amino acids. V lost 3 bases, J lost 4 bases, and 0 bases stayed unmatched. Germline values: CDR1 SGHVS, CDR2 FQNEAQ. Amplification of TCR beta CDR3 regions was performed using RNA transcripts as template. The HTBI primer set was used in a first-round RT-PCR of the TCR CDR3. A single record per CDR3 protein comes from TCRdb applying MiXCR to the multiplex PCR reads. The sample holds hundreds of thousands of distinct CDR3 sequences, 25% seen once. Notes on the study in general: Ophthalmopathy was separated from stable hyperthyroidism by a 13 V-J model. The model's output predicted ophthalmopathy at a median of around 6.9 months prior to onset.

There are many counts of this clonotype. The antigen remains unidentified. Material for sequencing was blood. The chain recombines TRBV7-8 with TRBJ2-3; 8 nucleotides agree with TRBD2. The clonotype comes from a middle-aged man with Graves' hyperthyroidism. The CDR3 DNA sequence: TGTGCCAGCAGCTTCGGGGGGGCAGATACGCAGTATTTT. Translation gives CASSFGGADTQYF.